This T cell receptor (beta chain) stems from a study of blood T cell repertoires in COVID-19. As for the study in general: From T cells, B-cell-depleted T cells, or PBMCs came the material, which was cDNA or gDNA.

This CDR3 region has 16 residues. The V and J ends lost 1 base and 1 base respectively, with 12 bases between them. Per the germline V gene, CDR1 is SGHDN and CDR2 is FVKESK. The assay was immunoSEQ multiplex PCR, and TCRdb's table has in-frame clones only and misses some. In the table there are roughly 71,000 clones, 75% to 85% of which are singletons. The receptor was derived from a man between 45 and 60 years old with acute or convalescent COVID-19. The chain is built from TRBV14 and TRBJ2-3; D possibly corresponds to TRBD1 (6 bases). The specimen was peripheral blood. CDR3 sequence: CASSQAGDIRTDTQYF. The CDR3 coding sequence is TGTGCCAGCAGCCAAGCCGGGGACATCCGCACAGATACGCAGTATTTT. The full variable domain, with the rest looked up from reference TRBV14 and TRBJ2-3, is EAGVTQFPSHSVIEKGQTVTLRCDPISGHDNLYWYRRVMGKEIKFLLHFVKESKQDESGMPNNRFLAERTGGTYSTLKVQPAELEDSGVYFCASSQAGDIRTDTQYFGPGTRLTVL.